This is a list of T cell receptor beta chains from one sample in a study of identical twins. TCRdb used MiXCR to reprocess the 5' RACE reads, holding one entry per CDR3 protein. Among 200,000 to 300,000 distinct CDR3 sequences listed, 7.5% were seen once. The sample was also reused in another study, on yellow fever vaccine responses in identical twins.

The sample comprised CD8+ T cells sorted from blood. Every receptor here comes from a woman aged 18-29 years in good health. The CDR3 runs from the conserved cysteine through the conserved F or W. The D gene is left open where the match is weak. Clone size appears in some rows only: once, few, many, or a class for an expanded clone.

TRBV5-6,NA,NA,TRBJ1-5,CASSLAGGHRNQPQHF,TGTGCCAGCAGCTTGGCCGGAGGACACCGAAATCAGCCCCAGCATTTT
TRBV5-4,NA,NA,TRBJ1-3,CASSLAGGTTIYF,TGTGCCAGCAGCTTGGCAGGCGGGACGACCATATATTTT
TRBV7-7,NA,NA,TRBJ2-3,CASSLEPGGTDTQYF,TGTGCCAGCAGCTTAGAACCTGGTGGTACAGATACGCAGTATTTT
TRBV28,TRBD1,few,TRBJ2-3,CASSFRDRGLRDTQYF,TGTGCCAGCAGTTTCCGGGACAGGGGGCTGAGGGATACGCAGTATTTT
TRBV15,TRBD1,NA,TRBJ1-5,CATRRDRVSYQPQHF,TGTGCCACCAGAAGAGACAGGGTTAGTTATCAGCCCCAGCATTTT
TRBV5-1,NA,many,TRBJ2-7,CASSLGSDYEQYF,TGCGCCAGCAGCTTGGGCTCGGACTACGAGCAGTACTTC
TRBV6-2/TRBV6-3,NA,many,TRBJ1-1,CASSYGGGLLQQMPNTEAFF,TGTGCCAGCAGTTACGGGGGGGGCCTACTTCAGCAAATGCCTAATACGGAAGCTTTCTTT
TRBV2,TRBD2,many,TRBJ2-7,CASSGRLAGSDEQYF,TGTGCCAGCAGTGGAAGACTAGCGGGATCCGACGAGCAGTACTTC
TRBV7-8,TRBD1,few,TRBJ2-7,CASRPDRALYEQYF,TGTGCCAGCAGACCTGACAGGGCCCTCTACGAGCAGTACTTC
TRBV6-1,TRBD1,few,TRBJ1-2,CASRPTGLYGYTF,TGTGCCAGCAGGCCGACAGGGCTCTATGGCTACACCTTC
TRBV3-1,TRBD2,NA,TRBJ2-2,CASSRLAGATGELFF,TGTGCCAGCAGCCGGCTAGCGGGGGCCACCGGGGAGCTGTTTTTT
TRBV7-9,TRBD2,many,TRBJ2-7,CASSRTSGTSVSYEQYF,TGTGCCAGCAGCAGGACCTCCGGGACTAGCGTCTCCTACGAGCAGTACTTC
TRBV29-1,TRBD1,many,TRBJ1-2,CSVGRAGQDYGYTF,TGCAGCGTTGGTCGCGCGGGACAGGACTATGGCTACACCTTC
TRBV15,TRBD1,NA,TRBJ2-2,CATSPDRGETGELFF,TGTGCCACCAGCCCTGACAGGGGAGAAACCGGGGAGCTGTTTTTT
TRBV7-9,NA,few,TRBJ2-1,CASSEIADTYNEQFF,TGTGCCAGCAGCGAAATAGCGGATACGTACAATGAGCAGTTCTTC
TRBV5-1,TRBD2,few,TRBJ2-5,CASSPGTSGSDETQYF,TGCGCCAGCAGCCCTGGGACTAGCGGGAGTGATGAGACCCAGTACTTC
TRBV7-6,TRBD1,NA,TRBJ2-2,CASSLGGGAGELFF,TGTGCCAGCAGCTTAGGAGGGGGCGCCGGGGAGCTGTTTTTT
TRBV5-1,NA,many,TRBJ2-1,CASSLGRGGFDNEQFF,TGCGCCAGCAGCTTGGGAAGGGGCGGCTTTGACAATGAGCAGTTCTTC
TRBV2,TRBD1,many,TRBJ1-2,CASSINLRDRVRGYTF,TGTGCCAGCAGTATAAACCTAAGGGACAGGGTTCGAGGCTACACCTTC
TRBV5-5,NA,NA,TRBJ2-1,CASSWTGTPNEQFF,TGTGCCAGCAGCTGGACCGGGACGCCGAATGAGCAGTTCTTC
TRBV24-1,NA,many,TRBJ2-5,CATSDPGQPDETQYF,TGTGCCACCAGTGACCCTGGACAGCCGGATGAGACCCAGTACTTC
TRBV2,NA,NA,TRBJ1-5,CASSPDSPNQPQHF,TGTGCCAGCAGCCCGGACAGCCCCAATCAGCCCCAGCATTTT
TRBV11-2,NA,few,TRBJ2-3,CASSLELSETDTQYF,TGTGCCAGCAGCTTAGAACTTAGCGAAACAGATACGCAGTATTTT
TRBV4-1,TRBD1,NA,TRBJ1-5,CASSQQDRSNQPQHF,TGCGCCAGCAGCCAACAGGACAGGAGCAATCAGCCCCAGCATTTT
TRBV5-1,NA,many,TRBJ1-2,CASSLKGVGGYTF,TGCGCCAGCAGCTTGAAAGGGGTCGGTGGCTACACCTTC
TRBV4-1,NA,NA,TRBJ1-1,CASSQFNDMNTEAFF,TGCGCCAGCAGCCAATTCAACGACATGAACACTGAAGCTTTCTTT
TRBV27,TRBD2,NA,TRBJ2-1,CASTDWGGGSNEQFF,TGTGCCAGCACCGACTGGGGGGGGGGATCCAATGAGCAGTTCTTC
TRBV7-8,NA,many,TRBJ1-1,CASSSKGDTEAFF,TGTGCCAGCAGCAGCAAAGGGGACACTGAAGCTTTCTTT
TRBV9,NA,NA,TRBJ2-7,CASSSGLLGSYEQYF,TGTGCCAGCAGCTCTGGACTACTTGGGTCCTACGAGCAGTACTTC
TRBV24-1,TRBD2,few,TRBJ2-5,CATSDSTRLAAQETQYF,TGTGCCACCAGTGATTCTACCCGACTAGCGGCACAAGAGACCCAGTACTTC
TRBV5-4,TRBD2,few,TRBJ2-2,CASSLEGRGLAGDGGELFF,TGTGCCAGCAGCTTGGAAGGGCGAGGACTAGCGGGAGATGGCGGGGAGCTGTTTTTT
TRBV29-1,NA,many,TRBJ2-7,CSVEDKQNYEQYF,TGCAGCGTTGAAGATAAGCAAAACTACGAGCAGTACTTC
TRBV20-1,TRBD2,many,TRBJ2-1,CSARDVGTSGSQGPYNEQFF,TGCAGTGCTAGAGACGTAGGGACTAGCGGGAGTCAAGGGCCATACAATGAGCAGTTCTTC
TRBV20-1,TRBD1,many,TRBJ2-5,CSARGFPGQAARGYQETQYF,TGCAGTGCTAGAGGGTTTCCCGGACAGGCGGCCCGTGGGTACCAAGAGACCCAGTACTTC
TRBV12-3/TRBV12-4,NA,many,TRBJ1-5,CASSIDSLNQPQHF,TGTGCCAGCAGCATAGACAGTCTCAATCAGCCCCAGCATTTT
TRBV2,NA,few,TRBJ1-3,CASSREGATSGNTIYF,TGTGCCAGCAGCCGCGAAGGTGCGACCTCTGGAAACACCATATATTTT
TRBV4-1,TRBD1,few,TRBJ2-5,CASSQEFRPGQPQETQYF,TGCGCCAGCAGCCAAGAATTTAGGCCGGGACAGCCGCAAGAGACCCAGTACTTC
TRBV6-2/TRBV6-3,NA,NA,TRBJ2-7,CASSSSALTLGEQYF,TGTGCCAGCAGTTCGTCCGCCTTAACTTTGGGGGAGCAGTACTTC
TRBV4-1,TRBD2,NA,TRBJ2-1,CASSQTSGGGYNEQFF,TGCGCCAGCAGCCAAACTAGCGGGGGGGGCTACAATGAGCAGTTCTTC
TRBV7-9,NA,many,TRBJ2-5,CASSFRREETQYF,TGTGCCAGCAGCTTCAGGCGGGAAGAGACCCAGTACTTC
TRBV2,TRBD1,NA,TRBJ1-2,CASRSYWTGSNGYTF,TGTGCCAGCAGATCCTACTGGACAGGGAGTAATGGCTACACCTTC
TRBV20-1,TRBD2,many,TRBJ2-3,CSASGAGEQHTDTQYF,TGCAGTGCTAGCGGGGCGGGGGAGCAACACACAGATACGCAGTATTTT
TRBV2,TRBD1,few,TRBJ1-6,CASNPDRAEALHF,TGTGCCAGCAACCCAGACAGGGCAGAAGCCCTCCACTTT
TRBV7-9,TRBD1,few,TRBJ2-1,CASSLGQGYGEQFF,TGTGCCAGCAGCCTGGGACAGGGTTACGGTGAGCAGTTCTTC
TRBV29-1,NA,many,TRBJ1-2,CSAGTPNNYGYTF,TGCAGCGCGGGGACGCCAAATAACTATGGCTACACCTTC
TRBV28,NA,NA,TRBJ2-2,CASSLRGSGELFF,TGTGCCAGCAGTTTAAGAGGGTCCGGGGAGCTGTTTTTT
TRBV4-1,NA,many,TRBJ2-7,CASSQEGGGFDYEQYF,TGCGCCAGCAGCCAAGAAGGGGGGGGATTCGACTACGAGCAGTACTTC
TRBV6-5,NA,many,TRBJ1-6,CASSYRQGSSPLHF,TGTGCCAGCAGTTACAGGCAGGGAAGTTCACCCCTCCACTTT